These 5 T cell receptor beta chains originate from one sample sequenced in a study of T-cell memory formation after mild COVID-19. Each CDR3 protein gets one entry after TCRdb re-called the 5' RACE reads with MiXCR. Counted here are roughly 52,000 distinct CDR3 sequences, 5.5% to 7.5% occurring once; the ten biggest clones make up 1.4%. The specimen was PBMCs or a T cell subset sorted from them (not recorded which). The receptors derive from a man younger than 35 who had mild COVID-19 (a few samples of this study predate the infection). Cell type and time point are not known.

The rearrangement links TRBV6-2 or TRBV6-3 to TRBJ2-5, with D unclear. Trimming took 4 bases from V and 1 from J, leaving 7 bases between them. Germline V gene data show CDR1 as MNHEY and CDR2 as SVGEGT. The CDR3 has 13 amino acids. CDR3 sequence reads: CASSSQAQETQYF. CDR3 nucleotides: TGTGCCAGCAGTTCGCAGGCCCAAGAGACCCAGTACTTC.

This clonotype appeared many times. The genes are TRBV7-9 and TRBJ2-7, with TRBD2 as a possible D gene (5 bases). The germline V gene has CDR1 SEHNR and CDR2 FQNEAQ (reference sequence). V was cut by 5 bases and J by 6 bases, with 14 bases left in between. CDR3 length equals 13 residues. CDR3 residues: CASSLDGSVEQYF. The CDR3 coding sequence is TGTGCCAGCAGCCTAGACGGTAGCGTCGAGCAGTACTTC.

The gene calls are TRBV2 and TRBJ2-2, with 7 bases fitting TRBD2. In germline, CDR1 is SNHLY, CDR2 FYNNEI. V gave up 3 bases and J gave up 4 bases; unmatched junction bases: 8. The CDR3 runs 16 residues. The CDR3 nucleotides are TGTGCCAGCAGTGATGGGCGGGGGTACAGCACCGGGGAGCTGTTTTTT. Translated, it gives CASSDGRGYSTGELFF.

The chain carries TRBV27 and TRBJ2-7; possibly TRBD1 or TRBD2 for D (5 bases each). V was cut by 7 bases and J by 0 bases, with 25 bases left in between. CDR1 MNHEY and CDR2 SMNVEV come from the germline V gene (reference sequence). The CDR3 sequence is 18 residues long. The DNA for the CDR3 is TGTGCCAGCACCGGGGCCAGAAACCGGGAAGTAGCCTCCTACGAGCAGTACTTC. Its protein is CASTGARNREVASYEQYF.

This clonotype was counted ten times or more. This rearrangement joins TRBV6-2 or TRBV6-3 to TRBJ2-3; D uncertain. Germline lookup yields CDR1 MNHEY and CDR2 SVGEGT. The CDR3 totals 11 residues. The ends were cut back, 5 bases at V and 3 bases at J, with 3 bases in the middle. CDR3 region: CASSRTDTQYF. The CDR3 DNA reads TGTGCCAGCAGTCGAACAGATACGCAGTATTTT.